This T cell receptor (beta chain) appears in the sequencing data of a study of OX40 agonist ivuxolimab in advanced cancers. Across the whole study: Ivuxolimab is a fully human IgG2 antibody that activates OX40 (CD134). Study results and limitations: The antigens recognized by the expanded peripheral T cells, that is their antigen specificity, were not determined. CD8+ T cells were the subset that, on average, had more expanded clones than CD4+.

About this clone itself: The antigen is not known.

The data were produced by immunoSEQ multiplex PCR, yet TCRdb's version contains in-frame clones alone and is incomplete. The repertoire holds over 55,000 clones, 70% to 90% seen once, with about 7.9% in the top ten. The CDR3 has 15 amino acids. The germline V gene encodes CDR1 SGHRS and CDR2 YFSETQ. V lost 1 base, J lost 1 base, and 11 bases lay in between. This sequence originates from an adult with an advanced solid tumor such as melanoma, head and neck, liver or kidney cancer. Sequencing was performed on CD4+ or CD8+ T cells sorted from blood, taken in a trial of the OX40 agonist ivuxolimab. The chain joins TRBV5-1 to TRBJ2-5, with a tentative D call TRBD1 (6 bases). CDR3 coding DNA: TGCGCCAGCAGCTTGTCCCCAGGGGCCCAAGAGACCCAGTACTTC. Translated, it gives CASSLSPGAQETQYF.